This record concerns one T cell receptor beta chain sequence. No antigen is known for it. No qualities accompany the bases; no much larger clone lies one base away. The sample is drawn from a study of early T cells in non-severe SARS-CoV-2 infection (dated by TCRdb to 2020 to 2023). A note on the overall study: Because TCR sequencing relied on bulk RNA taken from unsorted whole blood, pairing of alpha and beta chains was not possible.

The method was 5' RACE. The sequencer listed for this sample is NextSeq 500. In the TCR library protocol, unique molecular identifiers were attached to individual cDNA molecules to correct for PCR bias and sequencing error. Sequencing covered both TCR alpha and beta chains, and within each sample the abundances of alpha and beta sequences were tightly co-correlated. Concerning the study's data processing: Decombinator V4 was used to annotate the V gene, J gene and CDR3 of the TCR sequences. Expanded TCRs were defined as changing significantly between any two time points under a Poisson model with p below 0.0001. TCR abundances were normalised to the total number of TCRs sequenced per sample and were expressed as counts per million. VDJdb, accessed on 1 November 2021, was searched for TCRs annotated for CMV, EBV and SARS-CoV-2, and TCRs annotated for more than one antigen were excluded. The public reads were run again by TCRdb, first through fastp at Q25 and then through MiXCR, and only productive beta chains were kept. Rows with one shared CDR3 protein collapse into an entry with the most common genes and DNA. TCRdb, not the authors, supplied the V and J calls. The sample table lists around 59,000 distinct CDR3 sequences, around 8.9% of them with a count of one. Clones ranked in the top ten supply roughly 18% of the sample.

Set within a cohort of healthcare workers in London, UK, this nested case-control study involved weekly PCR testing of nasopharyngeal swabs along with blood sampling. Healthcare workers were recruited between 23 and 31 March 2020, during the week of the UK lockdown, and were followed weekly for up to about 16 weeks. On the study overall, not on this receptor specifically: VDJdb matching was skewed toward anti-spike CD8 responses, so virus-specific expansions were likely underestimated and private and CD4 specificities were missed.

The sample consisted of whole blood. This receptor was taken from an adult who was a healthcare worker with PCR-confirmed SARS-CoV-2 infection or an uninfected control (not recorded which).

The bases are TGTGCCAGCAGCATTAGACAGGGTAATAGCGGCTACACCTTC. This is translated as CASSIRQGNSGYTF. Recombination connected TRBV7-2 to TRBJ1-2; 7 bases in the junction line up with TRBD1. The germline V gene provides CDR1 SGHTA and CDR2 FQGNSA. Trimming removed 5 bases from V and 8 bases from J; the gene matches leave 11 bases unexplained. Reading from cysteine to phenylalanine, the CDR3 counts 14 amino acids. Only the CDR3 part of the read is kept: 42 bases, read in frame from the first base.